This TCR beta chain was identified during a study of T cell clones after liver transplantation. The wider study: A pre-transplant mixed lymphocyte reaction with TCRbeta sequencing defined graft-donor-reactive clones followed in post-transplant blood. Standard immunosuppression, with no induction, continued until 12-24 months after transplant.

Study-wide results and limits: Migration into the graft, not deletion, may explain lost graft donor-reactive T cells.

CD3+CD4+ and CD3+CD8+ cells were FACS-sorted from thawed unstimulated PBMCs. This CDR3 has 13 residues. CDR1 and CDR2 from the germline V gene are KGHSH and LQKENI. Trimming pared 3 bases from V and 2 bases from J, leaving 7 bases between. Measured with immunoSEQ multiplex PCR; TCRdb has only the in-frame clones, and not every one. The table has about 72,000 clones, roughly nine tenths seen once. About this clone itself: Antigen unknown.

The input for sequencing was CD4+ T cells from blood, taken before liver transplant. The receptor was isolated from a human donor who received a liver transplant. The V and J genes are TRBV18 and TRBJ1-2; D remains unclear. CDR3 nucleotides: TGTGCCAGCTCACCCGACAAGAACTATGGCTACACCTTC. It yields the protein CASSPDKNYGYTF.